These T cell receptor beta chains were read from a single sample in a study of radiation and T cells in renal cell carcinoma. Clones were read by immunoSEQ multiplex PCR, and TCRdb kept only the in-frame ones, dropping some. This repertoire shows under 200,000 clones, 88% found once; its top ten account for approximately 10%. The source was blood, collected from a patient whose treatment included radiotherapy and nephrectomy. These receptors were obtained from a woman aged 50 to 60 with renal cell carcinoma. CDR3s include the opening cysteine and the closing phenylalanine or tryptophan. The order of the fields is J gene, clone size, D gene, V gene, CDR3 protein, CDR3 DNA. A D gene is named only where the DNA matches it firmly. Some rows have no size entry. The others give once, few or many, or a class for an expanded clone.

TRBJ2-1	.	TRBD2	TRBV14	CASSRWGSGKGEQFF	TGTGCCAGCAGCCGATGGGGTAGCGGGAAGGGTGAGCAGTTCTTC
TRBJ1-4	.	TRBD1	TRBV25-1	CASSEAGTGGGKLFF	TGTGCCAGCAGTGAGGCCGGGACAGGGGGCGGAAAACTGTTTTTT
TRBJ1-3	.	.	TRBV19	CASSPTVSGNTIYF	TGTGCCAGTAGTCCGACAGTTTCTGGAAACACCATATATTTT
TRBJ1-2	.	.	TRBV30	CAWRSYGYTF	TGTGCCTGGAGGAGTTATGGCTACACCTTC
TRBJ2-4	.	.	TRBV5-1	CASSLADGENIQYF	TGCGCCAGCAGCTTAGCGGACGGAGAAAACATTCAGTACTTC
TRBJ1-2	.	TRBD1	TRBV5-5	CASSLGQGGMENYGYTF	TGTGCCAGCAGCTTGGGACAGGGGGGAATGGAAAACTATGGCTACACCTTC
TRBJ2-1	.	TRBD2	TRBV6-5	CASRTIAGGPAEQFF	TGTGCCAGCAGAACTATAGCGGGGGGGCCGGCTGAGCAGTTCTTC
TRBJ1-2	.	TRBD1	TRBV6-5	CASSGTGPSNYGYTF	TGTGCCAGCAGCGGGACAGGGCCATCTAACTATGGCTACACCTTC
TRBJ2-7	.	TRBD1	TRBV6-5	CASRVQGGGEQYF	TGTGCCAGCAGGGTACAGGGGGGAGGTGAGCAGTACTTC
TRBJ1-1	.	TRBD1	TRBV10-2	CASSANRGTEAFF	TGCGCCAGCAGTGCCAACAGGGGTACTGAAGCTTTCTTT
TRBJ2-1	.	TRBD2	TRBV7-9	CASSLQRGGPYNEQFF	TGTGCCAGCAGCTTACAGCGGGGGGGACCCTACAATGAGCAGTTCTTC
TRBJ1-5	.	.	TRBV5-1	CASSLGESGNQPQHF	TGCGCCAGCAGCTTAGGGGAGTCGGGCAATCAGCCCCAGCATTTT
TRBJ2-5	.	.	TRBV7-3	CASSPSPGTFQETQYF	TGTGCCAGCAGCCCCTCACCCGGGACATTTCAAGAGACCCAGTACTTC
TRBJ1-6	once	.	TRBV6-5	CASSYFAGTPSSPLHF	TGTGCCAGCAGTTACTTTGCCGGGACTCCCAGTTCACCCCTCCACTTT
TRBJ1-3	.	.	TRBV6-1	CASRDSGLGGNTIYF	TGTGCCAGCAGGGATTCCGGGTTGGGTGGAAACACCATATATTTT
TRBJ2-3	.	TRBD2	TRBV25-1	CASAPPKSGVTDTQYF	TGTGCCAGCGCCCCCCCAAAGAGCGGGGTAACAGATACGCAGTATTTT
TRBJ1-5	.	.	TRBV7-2	CASSLEGANQPQHF	TGTGCCAGCAGCTTAGAAGGGGCGAATCAGCCCCAGCATTTT
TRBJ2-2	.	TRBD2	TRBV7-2	CASSLAVAGGPLGELFF	TGTGCCAGCAGCTTAGCGGTAGCGGGGGGGCCCTTGGGGGAGCTGTTTTTT
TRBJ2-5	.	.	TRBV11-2	CASGPSRGWTQYF	TGTGCCAGCGGTCCCAGCCGGGGGTGGACCCAGTACTTC
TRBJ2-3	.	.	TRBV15	CATSRSRQLTDTQYF	TGTGCCACCAGCAGATCCCGACAGCTTACAGATACGCAGTATTTT
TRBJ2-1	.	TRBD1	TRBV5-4	CASSLQGAAEQFF	TGTGCCAGCAGCTTGCAGGGGGCTGCTGAGCAGTTCTTC
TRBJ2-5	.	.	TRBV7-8	CASSLVRGASRETQYF	TGTGCCAGCAGCTTAGTCAGGGGTGCGAGTCGAGAGACCCAGTACTTC
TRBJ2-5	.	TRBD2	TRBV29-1	CSVNRGGEYQETQYF	TGCAGCGTGAACCGCGGGGGGGAGTACCAAGAGACCCAGTACTTC
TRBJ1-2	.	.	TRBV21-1	CASSSVANYGYTF	TGTGCCAGCAGCTCGGTAGCAAACTATGGCTACACCTTC
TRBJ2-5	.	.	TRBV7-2	CASSLGVGGETQYF	TGTGCCAGCAGCTTAGGAGTTGGCGGAGAGACCCAGTACTTC
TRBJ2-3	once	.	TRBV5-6	CASSLVGAKTQYF	TGTGCCAGCAGCTTGGTGGGGGCCAAAACGCAGTATTTT
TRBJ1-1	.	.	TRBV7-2	CASSLAPTVNTEAFF	TGTGCCAGCAGCTTAGCGCCCACCGTAAACACTGAAGCTTTCTTT
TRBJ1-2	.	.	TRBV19	CASSTYRDYGYTF	TGTGCCAGTAGTACATACAGGGATTATGGCTACACCTTC
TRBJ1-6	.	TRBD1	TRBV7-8	CASSLEGQGSSYNSPLHF	TGTGCCAGCAGCTTAGAAGGACAGGGGTCCTCCTATAATTCACCCCTCCACTTT
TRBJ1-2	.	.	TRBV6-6	CASSYFRTVNYGYTF	TGTGCCAGCAGTTACTTTAGGACAGTCAACTATGGCTACACCTTC
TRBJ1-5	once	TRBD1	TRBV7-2	CASSYQQGAVSNQPQHF	TGTGCCAGCAGCTACCAGCAGGGGGCGGTTAGCAATCAGCCCCAGCATTTT
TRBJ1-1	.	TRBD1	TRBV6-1	CASSWGGTGGTEAFF	TGTGCCAGCAGCTGGGGGGGGACAGGGGGCACTGAAGCTTTCTTT
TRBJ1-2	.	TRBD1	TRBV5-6	CASSSRAAGGKWGYGYTF	TGTGCCAGCAGCTCGCGGGCGGCAGGGGGAAAGTGGGGCTATGGCTACACCTTC
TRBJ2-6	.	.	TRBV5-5	CASSLVGSGANVLTF	TGTGCCAGCAGCTTGGTGGGCTCTGGGGCCAACGTCCTGACTTTC
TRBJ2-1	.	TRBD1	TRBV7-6	CASSLGGRQGDEQFF	TGTGCCAGCAGCTTAGGGGGCAGACAGGGGGATGAGCAGTTCTTC
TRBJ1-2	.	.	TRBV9	CASSVPGFGYTF	TGTGCCAGCAGCGTACCAGGGTTTGGCTACACCTTC
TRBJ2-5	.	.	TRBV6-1	CASGRGRQETQYF	TGTGCCAGCGGGCGGGGCCGGCAAGAGACCCAGTACTTC
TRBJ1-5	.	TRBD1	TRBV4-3	CASSQDRTGVYQPQHF	TGCGCCAGCAGCCAAGATCGTACAGGGGTTTATCAGCCCCAGCATTTT
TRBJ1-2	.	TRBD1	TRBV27	CASSSPRQGKNYGYTF	TGTGCCAGCAGTTCCCCCCGACAGGGGAAGAACTATGGCTACACCTTC
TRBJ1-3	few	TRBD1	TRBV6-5	CASSLTGGTGNTIYF	TGTGCCAGCAGTCTTACAGGGGGAACTGGAAACACCATATATTTT
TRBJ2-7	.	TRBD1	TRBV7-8	CASSRIQGLSSYEQYF	TGTGCCAGCAGCCGTATACAGGGGCTCAGCTCCTACGAGCAGTACTTC
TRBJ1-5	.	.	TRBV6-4	CASKPWSIQPQHF	TGTGCCAGTAAACCCTGGAGTATTCAGCCCCAGCATTTT
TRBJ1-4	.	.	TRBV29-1	CSVELCARGWATNEKLFF	TGCAGCGTTGAACTCTGCGCCAGGGGCTGGGCAACTAATGAAAAACTGTTTTTT
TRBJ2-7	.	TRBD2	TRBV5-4	CASSEGSGDGTYEQYF	TGTGCCAGCAGCGAGGGGAGCGGGGATGGCACCTACGAGCAGTACTTC